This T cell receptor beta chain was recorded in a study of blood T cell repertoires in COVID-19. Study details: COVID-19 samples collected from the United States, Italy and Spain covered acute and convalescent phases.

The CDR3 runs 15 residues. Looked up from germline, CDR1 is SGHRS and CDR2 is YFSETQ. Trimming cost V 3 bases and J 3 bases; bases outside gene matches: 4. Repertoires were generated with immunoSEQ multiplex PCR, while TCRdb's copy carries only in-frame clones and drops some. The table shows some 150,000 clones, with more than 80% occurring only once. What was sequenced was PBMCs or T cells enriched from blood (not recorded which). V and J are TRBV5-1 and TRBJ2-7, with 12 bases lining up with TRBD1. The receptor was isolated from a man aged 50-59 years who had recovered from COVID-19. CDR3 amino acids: CASSSRDRGLYEQYF. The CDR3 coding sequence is TGCGCCAGCAGCTCCCGGGACAGGGGGCTCTACGAGCAGTACTTC.